The sequence of this T cell receptor beta chain was determined in a study of OX40 agonist ivuxolimab in advanced cancers. General study results and limits: At 0.1 to 3.0 mg/kg and by week 6, clonal expansion occurred in CD4+ and CD8+ blood T cells. Compared with CD4+, CD8+ T cells on average had more expanded clones.

TCRdb's copy holds only in-frame clones and misses some; the assay was immunoSEQ multiplex PCR. The table lists about 53,000 clones, about 76% of them singletons. Only a few counts were recorded for this clone. As yet, its antigen is unknown. V lost 0 bases and J lost 6, with 15 bases in between. Germline CDR1 and CDR2: SGHNT and YYREEE (reference sequence). CDR3 length: 15 residues. The sequence derives from an adult with an advanced solid tumor such as melanoma, head and neck, liver or kidney cancer. This rearrangement joins TRBV5-4 to TRBJ1-1, with a weak D call TRBD1 (6 bases). Sequenced material: CD4+ or CD8+ T cells sorted from blood, taken in a trial of the OX40 agonist ivuxolimab. The CDR3 protein is CASSLEAGAKAEAFF. CDR3 nucleotides: TGTGCCAGCAGCTTGGAGGCAGGGGCTAAAGCTGAAGCTTTCTTT.